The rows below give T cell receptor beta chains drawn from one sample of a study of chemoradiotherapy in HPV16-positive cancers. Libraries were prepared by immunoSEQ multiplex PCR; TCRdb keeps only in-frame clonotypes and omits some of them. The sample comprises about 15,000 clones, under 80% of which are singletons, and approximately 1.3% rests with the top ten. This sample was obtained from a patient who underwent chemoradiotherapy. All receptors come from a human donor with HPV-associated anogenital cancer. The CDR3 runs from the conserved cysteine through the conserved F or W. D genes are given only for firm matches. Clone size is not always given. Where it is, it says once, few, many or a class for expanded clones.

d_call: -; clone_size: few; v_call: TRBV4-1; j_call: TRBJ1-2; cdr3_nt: TGCGCCAGCAGCCATACTCAGCTGCAGGGAACTAACTATGGCTACACCTTC; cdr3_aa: CASSHTQLQGTNYGYTF
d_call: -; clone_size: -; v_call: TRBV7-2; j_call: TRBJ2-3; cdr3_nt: TGTGCCAGCAGCGGGAGACAGTCCCCAGATACGCAGTATTTT; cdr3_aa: CASSGRQSPDTQYF
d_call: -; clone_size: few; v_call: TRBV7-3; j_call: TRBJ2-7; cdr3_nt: TGTGCCAGCAGCTTTGAGCGCGGACGGGCCTACGAGCAGTACTTC; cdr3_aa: CASSFERGRAYEQYF
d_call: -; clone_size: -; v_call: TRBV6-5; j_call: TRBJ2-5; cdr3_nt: TGTGCCAGCAGTTACGGGGAGACCCAGTACTTC; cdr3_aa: CASSYGETQYF
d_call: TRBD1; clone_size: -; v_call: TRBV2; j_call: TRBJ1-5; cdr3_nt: TGTGCCAGCAGTGAAGCGACAGGGGGCAATCAGCCCCAGCATTTT; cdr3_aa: CASSEATGGNQPQHF
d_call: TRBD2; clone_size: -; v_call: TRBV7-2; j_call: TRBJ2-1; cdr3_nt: TGTGCCAGCAGCTCCCGAACTAGCGGGGGGAATGAGCAGTTCTTC; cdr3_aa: CASSSRTSGGNEQFF
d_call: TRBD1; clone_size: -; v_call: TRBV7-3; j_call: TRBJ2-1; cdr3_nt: TGTGCCAGCAGCAACAGGGGACATGAGCAGTTCTTC; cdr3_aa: CASSNRGHEQFF
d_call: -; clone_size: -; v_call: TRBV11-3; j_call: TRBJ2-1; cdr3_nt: TGTGCCAGCAGCTTATTTGAGGGCTATGAGCAGTTCTTC; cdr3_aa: CASSLFEGYEQFF
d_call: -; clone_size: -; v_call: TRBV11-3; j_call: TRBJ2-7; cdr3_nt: TGTGCCAGCAGCCCTGTGGGGGCCGGCTACGAGCAGTACTTC; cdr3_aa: CASSPVGAGYEQYF
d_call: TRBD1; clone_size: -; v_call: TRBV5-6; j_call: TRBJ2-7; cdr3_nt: TGTGCCAGCAGCCAACCGGGACAGGGGTACGAGCAGTACTTC; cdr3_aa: CASSQPGQGYEQYF
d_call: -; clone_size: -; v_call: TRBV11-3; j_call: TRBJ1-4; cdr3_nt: TGTGCCAGCAGCTTAGATAGGGGCGGCCGCGAGCCGAAACTGTTTTTT; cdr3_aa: CASSLDRGGREPKLFF
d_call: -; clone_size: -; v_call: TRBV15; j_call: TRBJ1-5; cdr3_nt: TGTGCCACCAGCAGAGACAGCCTGACCCAGCATTTT; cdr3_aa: CATSRDSLTQHF
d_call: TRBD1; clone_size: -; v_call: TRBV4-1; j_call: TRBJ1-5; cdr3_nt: TGCGCCAGCAGCCAACAAACCGGGACAGGGGATCGACAGCCCCAGCATTTT; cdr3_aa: CASSQQTGTGDRQPQHF
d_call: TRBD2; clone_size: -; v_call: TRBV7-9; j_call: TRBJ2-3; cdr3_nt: TGTGCACAAACCGGGACTAGTTCCACAGATACGCAGTATTTT; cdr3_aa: CAQTGTSSTDTQYF
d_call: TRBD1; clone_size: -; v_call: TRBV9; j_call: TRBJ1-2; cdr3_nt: TGTGCCAGCAGCACATCATTAAGGCAGGGGGCTTTCTATGGCTACACCTTC; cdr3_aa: CASSTSLRQGAFYGYTF
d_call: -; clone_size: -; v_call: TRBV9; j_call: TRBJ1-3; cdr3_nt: TGTGCCAGCAGCGTAGCCCTAGACCCTGGAAACACCATATATTTT; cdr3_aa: CASSVALDPGNTIYF
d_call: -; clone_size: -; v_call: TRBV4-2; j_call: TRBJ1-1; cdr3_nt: TGTGCCAGCAGCCAAGTCAGACAGCGAGTCACTGAAGCTTTCTTT; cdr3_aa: CASSQVRQRVTEAFF
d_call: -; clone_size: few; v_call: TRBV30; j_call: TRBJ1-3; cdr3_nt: TGTGCCTGCAACATCCGCTCTGGAAACACCATATATTTT; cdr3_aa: CACNIRSGNTIYF
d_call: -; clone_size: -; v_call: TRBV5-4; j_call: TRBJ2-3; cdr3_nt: TGTGCCAGCAGCTTTGCAGGTCAAGATACGCAGTATTTT; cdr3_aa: CASSFAGQDTQYF
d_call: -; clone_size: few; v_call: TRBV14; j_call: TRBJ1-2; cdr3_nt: TGTGCCAGCAGCCTCGACATCCGCGGCTACACCTTC; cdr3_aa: CASSLDIRGYTF
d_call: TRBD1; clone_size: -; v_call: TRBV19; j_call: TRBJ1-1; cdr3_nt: TGTGCCAGTAGCCCTCGGACAGGGGGCTTGAACACTGAAGCTTTCTTT; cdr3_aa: CASSPRTGGLNTEAFF
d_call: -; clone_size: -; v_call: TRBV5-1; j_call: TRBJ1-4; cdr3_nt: TGCGCCAGCAGCTCCCCTGACAGGAATGAAAAACTGTTTTTT; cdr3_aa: CASSSPDRNEKLFF
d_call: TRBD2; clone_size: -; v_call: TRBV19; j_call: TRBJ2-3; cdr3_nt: TGTGCCAGTCGACTAGCGGGGGGGCCTAGCACAGATACGCAGTATTTT; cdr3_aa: CASRLAGGPSTDTQYF
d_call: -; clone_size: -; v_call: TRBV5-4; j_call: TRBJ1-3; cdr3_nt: TGTGCCAGCAGCTTGGATCCGGTGGCTGGAAACACCATATATTTT; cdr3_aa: CASSLDPVAGNTIYF
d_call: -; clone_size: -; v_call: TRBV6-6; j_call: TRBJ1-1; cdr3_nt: TGTGCCAGCAGCTTCCCGAACACTGAAGCTTTCTTT; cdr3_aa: CASSFPNTEAFF
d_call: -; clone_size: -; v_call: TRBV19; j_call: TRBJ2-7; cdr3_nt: TGTGCCAGTAGGATTACCGGGCCTCTACCAACAATCTACGAGCAGTACTTC; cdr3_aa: CASRITGPLPTIYEQYF
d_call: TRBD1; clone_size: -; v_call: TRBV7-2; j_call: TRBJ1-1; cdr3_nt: TGTGCCAGCAGTCTAATAATAAGACAGGGTAAGGAAGGGACTGAAGCTTTCTTT; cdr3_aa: CASSLIIRQGKEGTEAFF
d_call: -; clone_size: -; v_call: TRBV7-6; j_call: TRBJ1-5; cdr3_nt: TGTGCCAGCAGCCCAACCCAACCCCGGGCTATTTCCCCTGTGTGTAATCAGCCCCAGCATTTT; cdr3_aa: CASSPTQPRAISPVCNQPQHF
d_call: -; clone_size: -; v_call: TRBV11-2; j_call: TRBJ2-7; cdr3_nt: TGTGCCAGCAGCTTAACGATCTCTGCCGGCGAGCAGTACTTC; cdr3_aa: CASSLTISAGEQYF
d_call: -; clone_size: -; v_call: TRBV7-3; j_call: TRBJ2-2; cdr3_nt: TGTGCCAGCAGCCCCCGACTAGGCGGGGAGCTGTTTTTT; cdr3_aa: CASSPRLGGELFF
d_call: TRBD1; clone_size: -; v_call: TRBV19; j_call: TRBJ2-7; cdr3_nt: TGTGCCACCGGGACAGGGGGATACGAGCAGTACTTC; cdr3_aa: CATGTGGYEQYF
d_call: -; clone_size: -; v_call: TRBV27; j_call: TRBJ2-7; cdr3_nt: TGTGCCAGCACTACGGGGATGGGTGCGCTATACGAGCAGTACTTC; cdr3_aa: CASTTGMGALYEQYF
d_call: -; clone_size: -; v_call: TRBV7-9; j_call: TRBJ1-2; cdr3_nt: TGTGCCAGCAGCTTACCCCCAGGGGCTGAGTATGGCTACACCTTC; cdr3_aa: CASSLPPGAEYGYTF
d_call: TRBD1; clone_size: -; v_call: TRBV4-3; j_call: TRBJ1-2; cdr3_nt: TGCGCCAGCAGCCTTTTCGGACAGGCCTCCGGAGGCTACACCTTC; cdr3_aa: CASSLFGQASGGYTF
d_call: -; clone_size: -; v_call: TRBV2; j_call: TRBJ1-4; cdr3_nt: TGTGCCAGCAGTTACCAGTCAGGAGGTGAAAAACTGTTTTTT; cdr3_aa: CASSYQSGGEKLFF
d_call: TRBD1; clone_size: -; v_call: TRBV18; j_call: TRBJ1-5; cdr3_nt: TGTGCCAGCTCAGCAGGACAGGGTCCTCAGCCCCAGCATTTT; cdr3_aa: CASSAGQGPQPQHF
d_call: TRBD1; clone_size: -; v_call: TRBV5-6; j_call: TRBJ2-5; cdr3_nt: TGTGCCAGCAGCATGACCGGGACAGGGGCCCAAGAGACCCAGTACTTC; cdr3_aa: CASSMTGTGAQETQYF
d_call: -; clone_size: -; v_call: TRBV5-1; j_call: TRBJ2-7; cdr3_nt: TGCGCCAGCAGCCCGGACGGAGAGGGCGAGCAGTACTTC; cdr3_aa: CASSPDGEGEQYF
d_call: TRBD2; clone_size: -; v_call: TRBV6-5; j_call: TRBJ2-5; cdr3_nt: TGTGCCAGTCGGCCGGGGAGGGCGGAGACCCAGTACTTC; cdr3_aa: CASRPGRAETQYF
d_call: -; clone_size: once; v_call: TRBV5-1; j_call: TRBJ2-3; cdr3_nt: TGCGCCAGCAGCCTGAGGGCGGCCCTCAATCAGGATACGCAGTATTTT; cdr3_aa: CASSLRAALNQDTQYF
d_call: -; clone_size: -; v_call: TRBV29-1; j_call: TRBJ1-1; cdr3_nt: TGCAGCGTCCAAACTCTTAGGGACGGACTAGCTTTCTTT; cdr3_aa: CSVQTLRDGLAFF
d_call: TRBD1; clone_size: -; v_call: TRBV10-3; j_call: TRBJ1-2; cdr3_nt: TGTGCCATCAGTGAGCGGGACAGGGCCCTGAGCTACACCTTC; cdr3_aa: CAISERDRALSYTF
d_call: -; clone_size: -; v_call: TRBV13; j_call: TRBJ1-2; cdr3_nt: TGTGCCAGCAGCTTACGGCGGGGACTCTATGGCTACACCTTC; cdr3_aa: CASSLRRGLYGYTF
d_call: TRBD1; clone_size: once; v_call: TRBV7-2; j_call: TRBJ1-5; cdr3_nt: TGTGCCAGCAGCTTAGCGTCTGCACAGGGGTATAGCAATCAGCCCCAGCATTTT; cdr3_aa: CASSLASAQGYSNQPQHF
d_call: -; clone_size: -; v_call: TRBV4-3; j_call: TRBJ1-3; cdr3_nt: TGCGCCAGCAGCCCCCAGGGAGCTTTTGGAAACACCATATATTTT; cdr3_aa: CASSPQGAFGNTIYF
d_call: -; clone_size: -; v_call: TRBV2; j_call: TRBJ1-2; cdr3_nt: TGTGCCAGCAGTGAAGTACAGATATCTATAATCTATGGCTACACCTTC; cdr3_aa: CASSEVQISIIYGYTF
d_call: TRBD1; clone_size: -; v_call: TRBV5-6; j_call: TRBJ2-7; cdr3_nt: TGTGCCAGCAGCTTTTTACCGGGACAGGGGGTTCCTCCGGGGTCTGAGCAGTACTTC; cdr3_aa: CASSFLPGQGVPPGSEQYF
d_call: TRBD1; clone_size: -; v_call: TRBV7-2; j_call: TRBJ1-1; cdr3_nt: TGTGCCAGCAGCCCCGGACAGGGACCCCTGTGGGCTTTCTTT; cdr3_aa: CASSPGQGPLWAFF
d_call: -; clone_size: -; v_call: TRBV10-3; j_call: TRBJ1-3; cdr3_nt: TGTGCCAGTGCGAGGGAGCTAGCTGGAAACACCATATATTTT; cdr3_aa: CASARELAGNTIYF
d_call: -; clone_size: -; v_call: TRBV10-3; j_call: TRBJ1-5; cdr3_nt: TGTGCCATCAGTGAAGTGGGTCCACAGCCCCAGCATTTT; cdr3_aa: CAISEVGPQPQHF
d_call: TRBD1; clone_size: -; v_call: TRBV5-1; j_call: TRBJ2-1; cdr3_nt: TGCGCCAGCAACCGACAGGGAAACAATGAGCAGTTCTTC; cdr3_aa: CASNRQGNNEQFF